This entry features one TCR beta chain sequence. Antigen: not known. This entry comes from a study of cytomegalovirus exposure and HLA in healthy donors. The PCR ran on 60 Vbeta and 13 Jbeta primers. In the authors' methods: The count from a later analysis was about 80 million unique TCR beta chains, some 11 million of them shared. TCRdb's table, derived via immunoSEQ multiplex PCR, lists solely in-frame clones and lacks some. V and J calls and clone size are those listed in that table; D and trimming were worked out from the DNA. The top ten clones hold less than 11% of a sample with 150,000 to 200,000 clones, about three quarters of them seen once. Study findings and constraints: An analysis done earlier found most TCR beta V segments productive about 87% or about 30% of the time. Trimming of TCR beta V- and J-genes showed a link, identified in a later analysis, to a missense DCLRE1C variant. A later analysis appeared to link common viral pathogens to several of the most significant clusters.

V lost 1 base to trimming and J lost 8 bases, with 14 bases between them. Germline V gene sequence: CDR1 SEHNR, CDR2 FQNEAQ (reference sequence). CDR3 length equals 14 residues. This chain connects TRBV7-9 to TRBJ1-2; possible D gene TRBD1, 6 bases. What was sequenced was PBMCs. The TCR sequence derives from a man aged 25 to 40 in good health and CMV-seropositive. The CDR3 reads CASSLDYRVGGYTF. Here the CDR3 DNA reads TGTGCCAGCAGCTTAGACTACAGGGTTGGCGGCTACACCTTC. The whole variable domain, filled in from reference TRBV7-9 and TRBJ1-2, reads DTGVSQNPRHKITKRGQNVTFRCDPISEHNRLYWYRQTLGQGPEFLTYFQNEAQLEKSRLLSDRFSAERPKGSFSTLEIQRTEQGDSAMYLCASSLDYRVGGYTFGSGTRLTVV.